This T cell receptor beta chain appears in the sequencing data of a study of PD-L1 blockade in urothelial cancer. About the study: Each participant's history included 0 to 3 prior chemotherapy regimens. Analyses were performed on blood at 3 weeks after treatment start (the second dose) and at 6 weeks. When blood samples were assessed, the median T cell count was around 150,000.

This sample's time point: pretreatment peripheral blood. It was locally advanced or metastatic urothelial carcinoma that patients had. The CDR3 runs to 17 residues. Germline CDR1 is LGHNA and CDR2 is YSLEER. The ends lost 0 bases at V and 5 bases at J; junction bases unmatched: 8. This clone has a handful of counts. Measured with immunoSEQ multiplex PCR; TCRdb has only the in-frame clones, and not every one. The repertoire holds tens of thousands of clones, nearly 90% seen once, with under 2% in the top ten. The chain uses TRBV4-3 and TRBJ2-2; 8 bases map to TRBD1. The clonotype originates from a man in his sixties with urothelial cancer. This specimen was PBMCs, taken around atezolizumab (anti-PD-L1) treatment. The DNA for the CDR3 is TGCGCCAGCAGCCAAGATAGGCAGGGGGCTCGAACCGGGGAGCTGTTTTTT. Translating gives CASSQDRQGARTGELFF.